This T cell receptor (beta chain) was retrieved from a study of cytomegalovirus exposure and HLA in healthy donors. The PCR had 60 Vbeta and 13 Jbeta primers. The assay was immunoSEQ multiplex PCR, and TCRdb's table has in-frame clones only and misses some. The sample contains 100,000 to 150,000 clones, about 8.5% of which appear only once. Germline V gene sequence: CDR1 MNHEY, CDR2 SMNVEV (reference sequence). Trimming left V 4 bases short and J 1 base short, with 10 bases between. This CDR3 comprises 14 residues. When sampled, the donors appeared nominally healthy, though they likely had unrecorded immune exposures. This clone appeared a few times. Its antigen is not identified. Study results and caveats: Per a later analysis, 15,000 to 20,000 TCR beta sequences showed association with HLA alleles at 0.05 false discovery rate. It was 150 to 200 TCR beta chains that were listed as cytomegalovirus-associated.

Sequenced: PBMCs. V usage is TRBV27 and J usage is TRBJ1-2; a possible D gene is TRBD1 (6 bases). The receptor was isolated from a man aged 35-49 years in good health and CMV-seronegative. The CDR3: CASSSRQVNYGYTF. The CDR3 DNA reads TGTGCCAGCAGTTCACGACAGGTTAACTATGGCTACACCTTC.